Reported below is one TCR beta chain. Its antigen is undetermined. A multiplex PCR was run with 60 Vbeta primers and 13 Jbeta primers. Original processing notes: Some 10 million of the roughly 80 million unique TCR beta chains counted in a later analysis were shared. Assay: immunoSEQ multiplex PCR; the TCRdb copy retains only in-frame clones and omits some. From that table come the V and J calls and clone size; the DNA was used to work out D and trimming. The sample gives 180,000 or so clones, around four fifths of which show up once; over 5% is in the top ten. This sample is drawn from a study of cytomegalovirus exposure and HLA in healthy donors. Study-wide findings and caveats: Across all donors, roughly uniform sequencing depth was an assumption of the presence/absence analyses.

CDR1 and CDR2 (germline): SGHRS, YFSETQ. The CDR3 spans 12 residues. The source material was PBMCs. This chain links TRBV5-1 with TRBJ2-5; D perhaps matches TRBD1 (5 bases). The J call may be wrong; the DNA end is better matched by TRBJ2-7. The receptor's source is a woman between 45 and 65 years old in good health and CMV-seropositive. CDR3 sequence reads: CASSPDSYEQYF. In DNA, the CDR3 is TGCGCCAGCAGCCCCGACAGCTACGAGCAGTACTTC.